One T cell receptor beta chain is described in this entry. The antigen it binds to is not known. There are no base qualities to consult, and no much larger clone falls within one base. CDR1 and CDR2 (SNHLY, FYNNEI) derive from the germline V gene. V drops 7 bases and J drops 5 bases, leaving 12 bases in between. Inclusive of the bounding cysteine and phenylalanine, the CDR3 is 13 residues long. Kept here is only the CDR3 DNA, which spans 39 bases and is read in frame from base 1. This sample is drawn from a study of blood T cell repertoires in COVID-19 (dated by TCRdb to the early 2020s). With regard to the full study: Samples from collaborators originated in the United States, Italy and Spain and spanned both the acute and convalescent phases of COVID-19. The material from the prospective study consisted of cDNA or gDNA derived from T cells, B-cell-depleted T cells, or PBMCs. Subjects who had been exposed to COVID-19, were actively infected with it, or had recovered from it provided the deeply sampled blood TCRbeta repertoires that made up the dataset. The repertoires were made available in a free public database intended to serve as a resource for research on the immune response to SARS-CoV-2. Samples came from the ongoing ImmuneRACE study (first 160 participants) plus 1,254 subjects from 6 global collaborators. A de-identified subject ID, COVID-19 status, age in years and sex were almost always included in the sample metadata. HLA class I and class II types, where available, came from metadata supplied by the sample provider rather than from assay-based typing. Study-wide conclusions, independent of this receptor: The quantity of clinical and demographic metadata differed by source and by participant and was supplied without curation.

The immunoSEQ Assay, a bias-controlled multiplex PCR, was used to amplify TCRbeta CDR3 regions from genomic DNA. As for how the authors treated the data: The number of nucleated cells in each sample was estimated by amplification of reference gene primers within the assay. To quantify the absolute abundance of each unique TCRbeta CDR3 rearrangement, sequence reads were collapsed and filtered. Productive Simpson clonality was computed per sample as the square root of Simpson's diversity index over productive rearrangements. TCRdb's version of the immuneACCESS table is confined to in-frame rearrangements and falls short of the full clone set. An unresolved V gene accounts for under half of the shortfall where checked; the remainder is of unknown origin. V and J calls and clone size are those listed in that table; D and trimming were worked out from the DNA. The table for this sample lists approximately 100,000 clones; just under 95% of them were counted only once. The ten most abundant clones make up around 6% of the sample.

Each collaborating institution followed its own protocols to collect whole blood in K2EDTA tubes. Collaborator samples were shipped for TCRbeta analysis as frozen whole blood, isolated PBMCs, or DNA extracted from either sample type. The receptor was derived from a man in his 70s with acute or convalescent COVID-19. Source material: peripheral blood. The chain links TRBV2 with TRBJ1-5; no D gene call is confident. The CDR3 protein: CASNLRNYQPQHF. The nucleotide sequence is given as TGTGCCAGCAATCTCCGCAACTATCAGCCCCAGCATTTT.